The entry that follows covers one T cell receptor beta chain sequence. Sequence at one end of the junction differs from germline and may be a read error. Germline assignment: CDR1 GTSNPN and CDR2 SVGIG (reference sequence). CDR3 size: 12 residues. MiXCR, applied by TCRdb to the 5' RACE reads, yields one record per CDR3 protein. The sample shows 9,500 to 15,000 distinct CDR3 sequences, approximately 50% of them seen only once. Cells sorted as Tregs were CD4+, CD25+ and CD127-/low. The sequenced sample consisted of tumor-infiltrating Tregs sorted from the breast tumor. The TCR originated in a female donor with breast cancer. The rearrangement links TRBV30 to TRBJ1-5; tentative D call: TRBD1 (5 bases). CDR3 DNA sequence: TGTGCATGGAGTAAGGGGTCTCAGCCCCAGCATTTT. Translating it yields CAWSKGSQPQHF.